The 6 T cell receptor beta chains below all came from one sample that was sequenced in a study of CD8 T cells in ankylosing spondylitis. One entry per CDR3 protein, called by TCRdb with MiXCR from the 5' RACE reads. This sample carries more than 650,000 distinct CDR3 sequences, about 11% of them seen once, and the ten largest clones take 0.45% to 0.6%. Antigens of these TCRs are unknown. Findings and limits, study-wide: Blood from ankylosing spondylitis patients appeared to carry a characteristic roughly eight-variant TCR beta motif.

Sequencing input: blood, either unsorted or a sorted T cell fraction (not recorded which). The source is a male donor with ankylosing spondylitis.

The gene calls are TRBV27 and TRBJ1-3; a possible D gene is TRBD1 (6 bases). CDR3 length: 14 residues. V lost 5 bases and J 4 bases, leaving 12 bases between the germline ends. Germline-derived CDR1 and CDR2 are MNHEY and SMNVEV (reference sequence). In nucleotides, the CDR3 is TGTGCCAGCAGTAAACAGGGAATCGGAAACACCATATATTTT. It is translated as CASSKQGIGNTIYF.

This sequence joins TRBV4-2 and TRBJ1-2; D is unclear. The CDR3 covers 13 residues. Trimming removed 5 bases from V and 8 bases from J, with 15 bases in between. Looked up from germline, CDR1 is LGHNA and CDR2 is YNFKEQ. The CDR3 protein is CASSNVEGRGYTF. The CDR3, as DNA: TGTGCCAGCAGCAACGTGGAGGGAAGAGGCTACACCTTC.

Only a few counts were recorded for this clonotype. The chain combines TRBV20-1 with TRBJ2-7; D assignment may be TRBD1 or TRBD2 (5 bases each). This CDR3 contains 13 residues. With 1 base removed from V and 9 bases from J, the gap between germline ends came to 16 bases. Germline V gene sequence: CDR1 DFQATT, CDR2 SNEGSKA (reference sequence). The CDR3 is CSARGRDLWLQYF. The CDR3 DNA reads TGCAGTGCTAGAGGTAGGGACCTTTGGCTGCAGTACTTC.

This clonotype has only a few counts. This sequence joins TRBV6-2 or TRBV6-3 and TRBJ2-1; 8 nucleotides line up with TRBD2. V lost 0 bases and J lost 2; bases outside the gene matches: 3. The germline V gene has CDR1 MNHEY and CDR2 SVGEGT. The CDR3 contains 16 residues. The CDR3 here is CASSYSRTSPYNEQFF. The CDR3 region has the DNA TGTGCCAGCAGTTACTCCCGGACTAGCCCCTACAATGAGCAGTTCTTC.

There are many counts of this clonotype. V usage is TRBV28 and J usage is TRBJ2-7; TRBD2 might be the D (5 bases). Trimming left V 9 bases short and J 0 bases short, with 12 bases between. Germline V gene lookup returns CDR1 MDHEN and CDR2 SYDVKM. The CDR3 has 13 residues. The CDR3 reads CASTGFYSYEQYF. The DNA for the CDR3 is TGTGCCAGTACGGGATTCTACTCCTACGAGCAGTACTTC. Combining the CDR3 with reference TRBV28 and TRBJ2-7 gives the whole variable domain DVKVTQSSRYLVKRTGEKVFLECVQDMDHENMFWYRQDPGLGLRLIYFSYDVKMKEKGDIPEGYSVSREKKERFSLILESASTNQTSMYLCASTGFYSYEQYFGPGTRLTVT.

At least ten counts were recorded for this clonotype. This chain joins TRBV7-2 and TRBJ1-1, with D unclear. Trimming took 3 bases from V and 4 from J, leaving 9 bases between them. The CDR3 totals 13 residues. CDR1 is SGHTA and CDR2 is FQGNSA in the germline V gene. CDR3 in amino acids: CASSLARVTEAFF. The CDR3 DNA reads TGTGCCAGCAGCTTGGCAAGGGTCACTGAAGCTTTCTTT.